This TCR beta chain was found in a study of identical twins. This clonotype was seen more than once but under ten times. Its cognate antigen is unknown. CDR3 size: 17 residues. Germline V gives CDR1 SGDLS, CDR2 YYNGEE. Trimming removed 0 bases from V and 6 bases from J, with 19 bases in between. Whole-study results and caveats: Shared out-of-frame alpha sequences (those common to twins) showed excess low generation probability.

A universal primer site came from template switching; cDNA carried unique molecular identifiers. TCRdb itself ran the 5' RACE reads through MiXCR, one entry per CDR3 protein. The sample records roughly 1.6 million distinct CDR3 sequences, about 30% being singletons. Sequencing was done on a sample of cord blood. The clonotype comes from a newborn girl in good health. This chain connects TRBV9 to TRBJ2-1; D is uncertain. The CDR3 nucleotides are TGTGCCAGCAGCGTAGGTAGGGCCTCCCCGCGCAGCAATGAGCAGTTCTTC. It is translated as CASSVGRASPRSNEQFF.